The text below deals with one T cell receptor (beta chain). Its antigen is still unknown. The sample holds no much larger clone one base away, and base qualities are not on file. Taken from the germline V gene, the CDR1 and CDR2 loops are SGHAT and FQNNGV. Between the V and J ends, shortened by 1 base and 1 base respectively, the junction contains 7 bases. From its cysteine to its phenylalanine, the CDR3 spans 14 amino acids. Only CDR3 DNA is held: 42 bases, read in frame from base 1. This sample is drawn from a study of glioma-infiltrating T cells after dendritic cell vaccination (dated by TCRdb to 2015 to 2016). Study-wide context: Of the 15 or so glioblastoma patients in the cohort, all drawn from Phase I and II dendritic cell vaccination trials, 9 were newly diagnosed and 6 had recurrent disease. Autologous tumor lysate-pulsed dendritic cell vaccination was administered to the patients between the early 2000s and the early 2010s. The vaccine was prepared from monocyte-derived dendritic cells that were cultured for seven days with IL-4 and GM-CSF and then pulsed overnight with autologous tumor lysate. Each patient was given three intradermal dendritic cell vaccine injections, spaced two weeks apart, in the arm below the axilla. Tumor-infiltrating lymphocyte content was quantified and tumor and blood repertoires were compared in dendritic cell-vaccinated glioblastoma patients by deep sequencing of TCR beta CDR3 regions. Survival after dendritic cell vaccination was correlated with TCR sequencing metrics such as TIL content and the overlap between tumor and blood repertoires. The research as a whole found: TCR clonality showed no direct relationship with survival, which suggests that a diverse polyclonal response may be important. The cohort was small and heterogeneous, with few patients having full blood and tumor sets and even fewer initial-recurrent tumor pairs. The response model built on TCR overlap across three groups was characterized as speculative, with prospective validation still needed. Higher estimated pretreatment TIL content predicted longer time to progression and overall survival after dendritic cell vaccination.

Taken with the paper, the label for time point translates to: after dendritic cell vaccination, including at tumor progression/relapse. Patients were selected on the basis of adequate residual fresh-frozen tumor tissue and more than two years of available survival data. An isocitrate dehydrogenase mutation was not carried by any of the glioblastoma patients, although molecular status was otherwise variable. PBMC were collected before vaccination, two weeks after the third vaccination, and at tumor progression if progression occurred. The Qiagen DNeasy Blood extraction Kit was used for extraction of genomic DNA. TCRB CDR3 regions were amplified from about 2 ug genomic DNA, or all available DNA if less, using the immunoSEQ assay. For multiplex PCR, 60 forward primers for TCR V beta segments and 13 reverse primers for J beta segments were used. To estimate the number of reads per starting template, synthetic control templates were added to each sample at limiting dilution. Sequencing produced 87 bp reads on the Illumina HiSeq System. Per the authors' processing: PCR and sequencing errors were removed by merging closely related sequences with a nearest neighbor algorithm. TCR overlap was measured as the percentage of unique tumor TCR beta sequences that were also present in the peripheral blood of the same patient. Entries here come from immuneACCESS through TCRdb and include only in-frame sequences with V and J called. Some clones fail to appear in such tables; in the studies checked, an unresolved V gene covers under half of the shortfall, and the cause of the remainder is unknown. V, J and clone size are taken as reported in that table, and D and trimming were inferred from the DNA itself. The table for this sample lists about 82,000 clones; roughly four fifths of them were counted only once. Jointly, the top ten make up 6% to 7.5% of the sample.

Sample: blood, taken after dendritic cell vaccination. Recombination joined TRBV11-2 with TRBJ1-1, with no reliable assignment of the D segment. This clonotype was sampled from a human donor with glioblastoma. The CDR3 region: CASSLVRGNTEAFF. The DNA is as follows: TGTGCCAGCAGCTTAGTCCGGGGGAACACTGAAGCTTTCTTT.